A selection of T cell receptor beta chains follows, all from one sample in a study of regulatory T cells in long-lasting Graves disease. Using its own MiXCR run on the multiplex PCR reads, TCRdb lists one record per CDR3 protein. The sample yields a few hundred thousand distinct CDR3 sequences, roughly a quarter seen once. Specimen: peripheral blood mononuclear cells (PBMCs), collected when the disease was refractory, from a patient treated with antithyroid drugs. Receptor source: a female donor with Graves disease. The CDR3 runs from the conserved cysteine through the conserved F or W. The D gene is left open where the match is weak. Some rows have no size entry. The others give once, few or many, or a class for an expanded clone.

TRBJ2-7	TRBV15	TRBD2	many	CATSRGGASGSPGTYEQYF	TGTGCCACCAGCAGAGGGGGGGCTAGCGGGAGTCCCGGGACCTACGAGCAGTACTTC
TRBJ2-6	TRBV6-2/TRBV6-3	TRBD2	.	CATLRPTSGPISGANVLTF	TGTGCCACCCTAAGACCGACTAGCGGGCCTATCTCTGGGGCCAACGTCCTGACTTTC
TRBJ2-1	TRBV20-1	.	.	CSATFSTEQFF	TGCAGCGCCACTTTCTCGACTGAGCAGTTCTTC
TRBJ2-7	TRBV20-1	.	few	CSAPSGANSYEQYF	TGCAGTGCTCCGTCCGGGGCAAACTCCTACGAGCAGTACTTC
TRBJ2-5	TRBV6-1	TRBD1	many	CASRIDRGLIQETQYF	TGTGCCAGCAGAATCGACAGGGGTTTAATCCAAGAGACCCAGTACTTC
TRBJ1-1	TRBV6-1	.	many	CASSPVSAEAFF	TGTGCCAGCAGTCCCGTATCCGCTGAAGCTTTCTTC
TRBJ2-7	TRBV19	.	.	CASRTGPWEEQYF	TGTGCCAGCCGGACCGGCCCTTGGGAGGAGCAGTACTTC
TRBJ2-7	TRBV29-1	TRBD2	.	CSAVGRGANEQYF	TGCAGCGCAGTAGGGCGGGGGGCCAACGAGCAGTACTTC
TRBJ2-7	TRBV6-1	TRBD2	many	CASTEGTSGSTQYF	TGTGCCAGCACCGAGGGGACTAGCGGGAGTACGCAGTACTTC
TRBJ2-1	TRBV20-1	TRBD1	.	CSASPFRGTGGSYNEQFF	TGCAGTGCTAGTCCGTTCCGGGGGACAGGGGGCTCCTACAATGAGCAGTTCTTC
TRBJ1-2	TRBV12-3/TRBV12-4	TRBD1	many	CASSEQGKYGYTF	TGTGCCAGCAGTGAACAGGGGAAGTATGGCTACACCTTC
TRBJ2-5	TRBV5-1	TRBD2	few	CASSPHGAGGQETQYF	TGCGCCAGCAGCCCCCATGGGGCGGGAGGCCAAGAGACCCAGTACTTC
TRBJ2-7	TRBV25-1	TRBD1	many	CASSEFGTGAYEQYF	TGTGCCAGCAGTGAATTCGGGACAGGGGCCTACGAGCAGTACTTC
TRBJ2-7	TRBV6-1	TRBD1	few	CASSPGQGPRLSEQYF	TGTGCCAGCAGTCCAGGACAGGGCCCACGACTTAGCGAGCAGTACTTC
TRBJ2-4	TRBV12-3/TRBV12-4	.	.	CASSSRLLAKNIQYF	TGTGCCAGCAGTTCCAGACTGCTAGCCAAAAACATTCAGTACTTC
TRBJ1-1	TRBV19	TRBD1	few	CASSMTGVNTEAFF	TGTGCCAGTAGTATGACAGGGGTGAACACTGAAGCTTTCTTT
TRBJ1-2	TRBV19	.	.	CASSQIVDYGYTF	TGTGCCAGTAGTCAGATAGTGGACTATGGCTACACCTTC
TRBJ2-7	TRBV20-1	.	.	CSAVAGYEQYF	TGCAGTGCTGTCGCAGGTTACGAGCAGTACTTC
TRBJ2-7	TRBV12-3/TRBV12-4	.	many	CASSLAAFSGSHEQYF	TGTGCCAGCAGTTTAGCCGCCTTCTCGGGGTCCCACGAGCAGTACTTC
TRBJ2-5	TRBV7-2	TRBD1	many	CASSLAGTGLETQYF	TGTGCCAGCAGCTTAGCCGGGACAGGGCTCGAGACCCAGTACTTC
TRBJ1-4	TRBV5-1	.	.	CASSIERTSTNEKLFF	TGCGCCAGCAGCATCGAAAGGACATCAACTAATGAAAAACTGTTTTTT
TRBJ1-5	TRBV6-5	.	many	CASSSIQGGHNQPQHF	TGTGCCAGCAGTTCTATACAGGGTGGGCACAATCAGCCCCAGCATTTT
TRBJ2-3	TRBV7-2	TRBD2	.	CASSFESLAGTDTQYF	TGTGCCAGCAGCTTCGAGTCCCTAGCGGGGACAGATACGCAGTATTTT
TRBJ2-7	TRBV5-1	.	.	CASSLAGTVVNYEQYF	TGCGCCAGCAGCTTGGCCGGGACCGTGGTTAATTACGAGCAGTACTTC
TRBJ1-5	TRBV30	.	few	CAWSAGLGQPQHF	TGTGCCTGGAGTGCAGGGCTGGGTCAGCCCCAGCATTTT
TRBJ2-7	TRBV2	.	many	CASSSFGEQYF	TGTGCCAGCAGTTCCTTCGGGGAGCAGTACTTC
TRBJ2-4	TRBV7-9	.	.	CASSPPGGRHPKNIQYF	TGTGCCAGCAGCCCCCCCGGGGGGCGTCATCCAAAAAACATTCAGTACTTC
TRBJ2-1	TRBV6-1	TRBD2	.	CASSRGLAKSYNEQFF	TGTGCCAGCAGCAGAGGACTAGCGAAGTCCTACAATGAGCAGTTCTTC
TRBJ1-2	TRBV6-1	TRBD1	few	CASSLDRLSGGYTF	TGTGCCAGCAGCTTGGACAGGCTGTCGGGTGGCTACACCTTC
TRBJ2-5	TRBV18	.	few	CASSLRSDVETQYF	TGTGCCAGCTCATTAAGGTCTGATGTGGAGACCCAGTACTTC
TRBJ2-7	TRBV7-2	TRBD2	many	CASSPQKGREYEQYF	TGTGCCAGCAGCCCCCAAAAGGGGCGGGAGTACGAGCAGTACTTC
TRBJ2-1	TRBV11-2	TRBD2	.	CASSYPSGYNEQFF	TGTGCCAGCAGCTACCCTAGCGGCTACAATGAGCAGTTCTTC
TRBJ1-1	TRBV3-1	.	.	CASCLGTQEAFF	TGTGCCAGCTGCCTCGGGACGCAGGAAGCTTTCTTT
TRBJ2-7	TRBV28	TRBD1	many	CASSAYTFGDSSYEQYF	TGTGCCAGCAGTGCATACACGTTCGGGGACAGCTCCTACGAGCAGTACTTC
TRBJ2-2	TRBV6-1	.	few	CASRPRTENTGELFF	TGTGCCAGCAGACCTCGGACGGAGAACACCGGGGAGCTGTTTTTT
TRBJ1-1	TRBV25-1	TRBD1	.	CASSEGDRGGAEAFF	TGTGCCAGCAGTGAGGGGGACAGGGGAGGGGCTGAAGCTTTCTTT
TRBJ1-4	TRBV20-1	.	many	CSPGAVNEKLFF	TGCAGTCCGGGAGCGGTTAATGAAAAACTGTTTTTT
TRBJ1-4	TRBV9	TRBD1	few	CASSANLRTGEKLFF	TGTGCCAGCAGCGCAAATCTAAGGACAGGCGAAAAACTGTTTTTT
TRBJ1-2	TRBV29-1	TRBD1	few	CSVQGGDGGYTF	TGCAGCGTGCAGGGGGGGGACGGGGGCTACACCTTC
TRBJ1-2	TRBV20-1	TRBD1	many	CSADRDNGYTF	TGCAGTGCTGACAGGGATAATGGCTACACCTTC
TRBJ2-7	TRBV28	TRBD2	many	CASSWTVGLAGAHEQYF	TGTGCCAGCAGTTGGACGGTGGGACTAGCGGGAGCCCACGAGCAGTACTTC
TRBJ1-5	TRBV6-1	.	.	CASKGQGTGNQPQHF	TGTGCCAGCAAGGGCCAGGGTACGGGCAATCAGCCCCAGCATTTT